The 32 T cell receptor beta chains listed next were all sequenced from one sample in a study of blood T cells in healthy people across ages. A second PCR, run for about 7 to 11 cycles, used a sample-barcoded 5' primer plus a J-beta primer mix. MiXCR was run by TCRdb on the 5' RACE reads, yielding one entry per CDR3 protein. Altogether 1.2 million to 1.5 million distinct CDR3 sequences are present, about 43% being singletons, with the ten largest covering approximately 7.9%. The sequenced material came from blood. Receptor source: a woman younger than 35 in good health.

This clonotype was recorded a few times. Written as DNA, the CDR3 is TGTGCCAGCAGCGGGGGACTAGGAGACACAGATACGCAGTATTTT. Translating gives CASSGGLGDTDTQYF. The chain is built from TRBV5-6 and TRBJ2-3, with TRBD2 matching 8 bases. CDR1 and CDR2 from the germline V gene are SGHDT and YYEEEE. This CDR3 is built from 15 residues. V trimming: 4 bases; J trimming: 2 bases; junction bases outside the gene matches: 6.

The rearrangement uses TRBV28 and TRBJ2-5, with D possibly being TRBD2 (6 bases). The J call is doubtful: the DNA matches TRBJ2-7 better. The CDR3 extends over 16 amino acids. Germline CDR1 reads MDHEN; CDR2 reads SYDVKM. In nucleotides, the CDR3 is TGTGCCAGCAGTTTTAGTTTCAGGGCAGGGACTTACGAGCAGTACTTC. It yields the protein CASSFSFRAGTYEQYF.

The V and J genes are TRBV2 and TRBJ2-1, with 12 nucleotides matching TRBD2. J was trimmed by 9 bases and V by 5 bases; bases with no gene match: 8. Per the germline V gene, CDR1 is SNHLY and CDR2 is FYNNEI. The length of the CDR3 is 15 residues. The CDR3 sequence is CASSPTQLAGGEQFF. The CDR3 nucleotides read TGTGCCAGCAGTCCAACCCAACTAGCGGGGGGTGAGCAGTTCTTC.

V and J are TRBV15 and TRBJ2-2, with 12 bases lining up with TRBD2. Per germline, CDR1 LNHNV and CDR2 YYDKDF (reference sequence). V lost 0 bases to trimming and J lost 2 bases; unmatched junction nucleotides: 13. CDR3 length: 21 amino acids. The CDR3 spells CATSRDGVLAGGRLNTGELFF. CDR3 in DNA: TGTGCCACCAGCAGAGATGGGGTACTAGCGGGGGGCCGACTAAACACCGGGGAGCTGTTTTTT.

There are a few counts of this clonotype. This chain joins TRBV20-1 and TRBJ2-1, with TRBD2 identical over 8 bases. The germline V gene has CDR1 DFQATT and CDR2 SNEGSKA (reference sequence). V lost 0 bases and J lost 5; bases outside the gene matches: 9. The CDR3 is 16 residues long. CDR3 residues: CSARDGGSGADNEQFF. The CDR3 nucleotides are TGCAGTGCTAGAGATGGGGGTAGCGGGGCGGACAATGAGCAGTTCTTC.

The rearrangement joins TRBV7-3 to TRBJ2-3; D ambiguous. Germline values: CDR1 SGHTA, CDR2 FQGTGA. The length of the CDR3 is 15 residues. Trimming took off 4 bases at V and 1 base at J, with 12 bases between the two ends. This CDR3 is CASSYASGRTDTQYF. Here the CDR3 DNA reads TGTGCCAGCAGCTATGCCTCCGGTCGCACAGATACGCAGTATTTT.

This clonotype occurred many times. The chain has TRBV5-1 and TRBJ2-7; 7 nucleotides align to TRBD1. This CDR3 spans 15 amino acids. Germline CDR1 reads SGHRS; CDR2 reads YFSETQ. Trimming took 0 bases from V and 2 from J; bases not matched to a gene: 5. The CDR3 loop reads CASSLVGGPTYEQYF. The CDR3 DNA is TGCGCCAGCAGCTTGGTAGGGGGCCCTACCTACGAGCAGTACTTC.

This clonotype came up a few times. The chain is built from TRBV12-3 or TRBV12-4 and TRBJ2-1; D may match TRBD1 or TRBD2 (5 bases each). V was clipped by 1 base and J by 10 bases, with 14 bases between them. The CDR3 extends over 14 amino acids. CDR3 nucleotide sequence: TGTGCCAGCAGTTTAGAGTTTGGGGGAAGGGAGCAGTTCTTC. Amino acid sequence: CASSLEFGGREQFF.

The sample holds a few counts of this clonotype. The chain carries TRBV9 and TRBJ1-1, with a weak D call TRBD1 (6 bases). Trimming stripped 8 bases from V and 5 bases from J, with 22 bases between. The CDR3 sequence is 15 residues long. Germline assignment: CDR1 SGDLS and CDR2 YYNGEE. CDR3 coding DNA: TGTGCCAGTGGGCCGGGGGCTCTTAAGAGAACTGAAGCTTTCTTT. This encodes CASGPGALKRTEAFF.

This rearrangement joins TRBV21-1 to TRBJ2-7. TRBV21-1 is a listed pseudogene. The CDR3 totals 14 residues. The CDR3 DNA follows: TGTGCCAGCAGACAGCCTGAAGGAGTAAACGAGCAGTACTTC. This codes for CASRQPEGVNEQYF.

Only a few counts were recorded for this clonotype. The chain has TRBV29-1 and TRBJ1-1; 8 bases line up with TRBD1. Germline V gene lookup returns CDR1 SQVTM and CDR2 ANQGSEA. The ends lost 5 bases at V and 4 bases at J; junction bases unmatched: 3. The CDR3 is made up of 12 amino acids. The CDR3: CSVTGGVTEAFF. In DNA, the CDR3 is TGCAGCGTTACAGGGGGAGTCACTGAAGCTTTCTTT.

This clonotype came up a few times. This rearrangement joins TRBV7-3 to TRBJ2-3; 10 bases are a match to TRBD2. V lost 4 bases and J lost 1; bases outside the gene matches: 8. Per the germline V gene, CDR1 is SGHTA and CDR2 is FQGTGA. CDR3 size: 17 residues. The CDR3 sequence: CASSSQAGGQGTDTQYF. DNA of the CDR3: TGTGCCAGCAGCTCACAAGCGGGGGGGCAAGGCACAGATACGCAGTATTTT.

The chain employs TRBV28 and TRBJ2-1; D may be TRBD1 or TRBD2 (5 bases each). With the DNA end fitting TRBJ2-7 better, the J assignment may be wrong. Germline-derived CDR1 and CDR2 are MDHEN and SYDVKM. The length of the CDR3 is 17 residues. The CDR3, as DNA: TGTGCCAGCAGCCTTAGGGGCGGGTCGAGCTCCTACAATGAGCAGTACTTC. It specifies CASSLRGGSSSYNEQYF.

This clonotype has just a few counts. CDR3 coding DNA: TGCGCCAGCAGCTCAGGGGGCTACAGCGCCTACGAGCAGTACTTC. The encoded protein is CASSSGGYSAYEQYF. The V call is TRBV5-1, the J call TRBJ2-7, with 8 bases fitting TRBD1. This CDR3 contains 15 residues. V lost 3 bases to trimming and J lost 2 bases; unmatched junction nucleotides: 7. Per the germline V gene, CDR1 is SGHRS and CDR2 is YFSETQ.

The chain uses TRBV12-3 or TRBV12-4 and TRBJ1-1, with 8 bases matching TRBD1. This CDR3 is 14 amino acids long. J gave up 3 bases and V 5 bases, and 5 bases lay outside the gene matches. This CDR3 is CASSNRGVDTEAFF. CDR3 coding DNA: TGTGCCAGCAGTAACAGGGGGGTGGACACTGAAGCTTTCTTT.

The CDR3 here is CAVRDRGMDEQFF. CDR3 nucleotides: TGTGCCGTCCGGGACAGGGGGATGGATGAGCAGTTCTTC. The V gene is TRBV10-3, the J gene TRBJ2-1; 11 bases line up with TRBD1. J lost 8 bases, V lost 11 bases, and 8 bases had no gene match. The CDR3 loop spans 13 amino acids. Germline lookup yields CDR1 ENHRY and CDR2 SYGVKD.

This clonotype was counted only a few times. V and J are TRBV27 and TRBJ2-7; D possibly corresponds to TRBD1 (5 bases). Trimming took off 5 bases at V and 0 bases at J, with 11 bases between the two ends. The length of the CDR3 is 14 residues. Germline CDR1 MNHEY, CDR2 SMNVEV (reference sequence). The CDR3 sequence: CASSPLDNSYEQYF. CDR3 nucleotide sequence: TGTGCCAGCAGTCCGCTGGACAACTCCTACGAGCAGTACTTC.

The CDR3 protein is CASSAPLGGPYRGRELFF. DNA of the CDR3: TGTGCCAGCAGTGCCCCTCTCGGGGGTCCCTATCGTGGCAGGGAGCTGTTTTTT. The chain links TRBV25-1 to TRBJ2-2; tentative D call: TRBD2 (6 bases). The V end was cut by 4 bases, the J end by 9 bases, with 27 bases between. The CDR3 covers 18 residues. The germline CDR1 and CDR2 sequences are MGHDK and SYGVNS.

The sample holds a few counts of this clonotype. This CDR3 is CSVAKTSGVSTDTQYF. CDR3 bases: TGCAGCGTCGCTAAGACTAGCGGAGTTAGCACAGATACGCAGTATTTT. The rearrangement joins TRBV29-1 to TRBJ2-3; TRBD2 agrees at 9 bases. V gave up 6 bases and J gave up 0 bases; unmatched junction bases: 10. This CDR3 has 16 residues. CDR1 is SQVTM, CDR2 ANQGSEA, per germline.

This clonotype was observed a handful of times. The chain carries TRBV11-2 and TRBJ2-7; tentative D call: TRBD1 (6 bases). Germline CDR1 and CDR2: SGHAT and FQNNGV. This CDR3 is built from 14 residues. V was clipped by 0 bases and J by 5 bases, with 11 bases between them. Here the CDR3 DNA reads TGTGCCAGCAGCTTAGATTGGACAGAGAACGAGCAGTACTTC. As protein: CASSLDWTENEQYF.

The CDR3 bases are TGTGCCAGCAGCCAAGAGCCCAACACCGAGCAGTACTTC. Amino acid sequence: CASSQEPNTEQYF. V gene TRBV3-1 combines with J gene TRBJ2-7; D not certain. The CDR3 totals 13 residues. CDR1 and CDR2 (germline): LGHDT, YNNKEL (reference sequence). V lost 0 bases and J 6 bases, leaving 9 bases between the germline ends.

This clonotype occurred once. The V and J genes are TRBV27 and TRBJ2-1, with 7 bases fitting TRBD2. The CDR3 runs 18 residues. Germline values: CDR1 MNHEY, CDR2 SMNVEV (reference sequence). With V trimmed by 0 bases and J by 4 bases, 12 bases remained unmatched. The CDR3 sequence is CASSLSIASGSHYNEQFF. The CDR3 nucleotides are TGTGCCAGCAGTTTATCGATCGCTAGCGGCTCACATTACAATGAGCAGTTCTTC.

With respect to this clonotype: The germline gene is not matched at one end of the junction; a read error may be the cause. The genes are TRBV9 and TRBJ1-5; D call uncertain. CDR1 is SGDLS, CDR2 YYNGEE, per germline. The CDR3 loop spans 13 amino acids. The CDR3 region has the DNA TGTGCCAGCAGCGTAGTGTCGGGTCAGCCCCGGCATTTT. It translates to CASSVVSGQPRHF.

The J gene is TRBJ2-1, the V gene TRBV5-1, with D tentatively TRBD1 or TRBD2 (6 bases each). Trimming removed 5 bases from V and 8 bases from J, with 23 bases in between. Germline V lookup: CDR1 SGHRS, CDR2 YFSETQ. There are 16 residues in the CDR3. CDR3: CASSLSAGTKGDEQFF. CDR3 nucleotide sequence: TGCGCCAGCAGTCTCTCAGCGGGCACCAAGGGGGATGAGCAGTTCTTC.

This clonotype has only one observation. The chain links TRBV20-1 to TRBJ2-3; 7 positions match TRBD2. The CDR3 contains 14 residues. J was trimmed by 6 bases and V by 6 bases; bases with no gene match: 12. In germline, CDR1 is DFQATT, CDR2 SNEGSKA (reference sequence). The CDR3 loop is CSAPRGTHRDTQYF. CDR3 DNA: TGCAGTGCGCCGCGGGGGACCCACCGGGATACGCAGTATTTT.

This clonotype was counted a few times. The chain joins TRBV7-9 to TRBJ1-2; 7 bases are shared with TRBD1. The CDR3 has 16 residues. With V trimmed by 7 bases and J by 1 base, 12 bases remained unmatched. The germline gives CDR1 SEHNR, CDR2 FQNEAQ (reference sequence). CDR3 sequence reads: CASNQAVAGGNYGYTF. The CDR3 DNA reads TGTGCCAGCAACCAAGCAGTGGCAGGGGGTAACTATGGCTACACCTTC.

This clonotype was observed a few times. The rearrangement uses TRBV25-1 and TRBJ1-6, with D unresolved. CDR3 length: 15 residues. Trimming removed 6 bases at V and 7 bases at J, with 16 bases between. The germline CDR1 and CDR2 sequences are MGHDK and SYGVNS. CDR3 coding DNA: TGTGCCAGCAGCGCCCCTCTGAAGGAAAATTCACCCCTCCACTTT. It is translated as CASSAPLKENSPLHF.

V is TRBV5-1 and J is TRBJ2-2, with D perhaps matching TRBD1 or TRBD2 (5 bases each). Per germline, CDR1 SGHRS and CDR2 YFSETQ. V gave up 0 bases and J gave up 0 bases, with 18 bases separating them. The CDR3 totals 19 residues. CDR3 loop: CASSLGFGATASNTGELFF. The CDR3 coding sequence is TGCGCCAGCAGCTTGGGGTTCGGGGCGACAGCCTCGAACACCGGGGAGCTGTTTTTT.

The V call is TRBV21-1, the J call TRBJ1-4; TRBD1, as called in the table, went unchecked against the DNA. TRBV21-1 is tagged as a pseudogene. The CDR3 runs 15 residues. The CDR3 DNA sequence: TGTGCCAGCAGCAAAAGGGACGGGGGGATTGAAAAACTGTTTTTT. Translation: CASSKRDGGIEKLFF.

The CDR3 coding sequence is TGTGCCAGCAGCTTATACGAAGCTACAGAGCAGTACTTC. It encodes CASSLYEATEQYF. V is TRBV7-3 and J is TRBJ2-7, with D unclear. The V end lost 2 bases, the J end lost 7 bases, and 12 bases lay between the germline ends. The CDR3 totals 13 residues. Germline-derived CDR1 and CDR2 are SGHTA and FQGTGA.

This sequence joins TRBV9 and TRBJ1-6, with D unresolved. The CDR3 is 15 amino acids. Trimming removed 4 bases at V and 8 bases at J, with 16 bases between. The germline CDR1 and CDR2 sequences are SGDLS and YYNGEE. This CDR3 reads CASSPQVERDSPLHF. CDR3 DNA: TGTGCCAGCAGCCCTCAGGTGGAGAGGGATTCACCCCTCCACTTT.

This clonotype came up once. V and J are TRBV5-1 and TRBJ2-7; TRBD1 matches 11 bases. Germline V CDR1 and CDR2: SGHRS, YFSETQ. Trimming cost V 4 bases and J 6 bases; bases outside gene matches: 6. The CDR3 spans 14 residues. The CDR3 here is CASSMDRGRLEQYF. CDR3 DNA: TGCGCCAGCAGCATGGACAGGGGGCGGCTCGAGCAGTACTTC.